A selection of T cell receptor beta chains follows, all from one sample in a study of glioma-infiltrating T cells. Each CDR3 protein is one row after TCRdb ran MiXCR on the multiplex PCR reads. Of about 130,000 distinct CDR3 sequences in the sample, about 22% were seen once. The sample was glioma tissue, nonneoplastic brain tissue, or PBMCs (not recorded which). The receptor source for this set is a human donor with low-grade glioma or glioblastoma, undergoing nonglioma brain surgery, or in good health (not recorded which). The CDR3 runs from the conserved cysteine through the conserved F or W. The D gene is left open where the match is weak. Clone size is stated in some rows and not others, as once, few, many or a class when expanded.

V	size	J	D	CDR3
TRBV24-1	-	TRBJ2-3	-	CATSDPGTDDTDTQYF
TRBV7-9	many	TRBJ1-1	-	CASSLRTGRHTEAFF
TRBV20-1	many	TRBJ2-3	TRBD2	CSAAPSGFSTDTQYF
TRBV3-1	-	TRBJ1-6	TRBD1	CASSQETGAAPLHF
TRBV20-1	few	TRBJ2-4	TRBD2	CSASGGANIQYF
TRBV6-1	many	TRBJ1-1	TRBD1	CASSLNGDRGRWDTEAFF
TRBV6-1	many	TRBJ1-2	-	CASTRNSYGYTF
TRBV3-1	-	TRBJ1-1	-	CASSPSGWGTEAFF
TRBV20-1	-	TRBJ1-2	-	CSAETVNYGYTF
TRBV28	-	TRBJ1-2	-	CASSLGGEGNTF
TRBV18	-	TRBJ1-1	TRBD1	CATIGDRGSSEAFF
TRBV28	few	TRBJ1-6	-	CASRKGFFGNSPLHF
TRBV24-1	few	TRBJ2-3	-	CATSDGTPQYF
TRBV20-1	many	TRBJ1-1	-	CSARDWQGLNTEAFF
TRBV7-9	-	TRBJ2-5	-	CASSLGTGVQETQYF
TRBV27	few	TRBJ1-5	-	CASSPGRTTRSNQPQHF
TRBV7-6	-	TRBJ2-5	TRBD2	CASSLWARASGTETQYF
TRBV4-1	many	TRBJ2-1	-	CASSPGQSYNEQFF
TRBV18	few	TRBJ1-1	-	CASSPRTATLEAFF
TRBV11-2	-	TRBJ2-5	-	CASSLVFSREETQYF
TRBV6-2/TRBV6-3	-	TRBJ2-3	-	CASSYPGHSTDTQYF
TRBV7-9	many	TRBJ2-3	TRBD2	CASSFSGTSPQDTQYF
TRBV10-1	few	TRBJ2-2	-	CASRSDTLGELFF
TRBV24-1	many	TRBJ2-1	-	CATSRAVSSYNEQFF
TRBV7-8	few	TRBJ1-2	TRBD1	CASSLADRATGGYTF
TRBV3-1	-	TRBJ1-1	TRBD1	CASSRTGQGSMNTEAFF
TRBV2	many	TRBJ1-5	-	CASNPTRGRGNQPQHF
TRBV12-3/TRBV12-4	few	TRBJ2-3	-	CASDTDTDTQYF
TRBV5-4	few	TRBJ2-5	TRBD1	CASRAFKGGAVSETQYF
TRBV20-1	few	TRBJ2-3	-	CSARDNGQGLDTQYF
TRBV12-3/TRBV12-4	-	TRBJ2-1	TRBD1	CASSGTGSSYNEQFF
TRBV24-1	-	TRBJ1-4	-	CATSDPTDSEKMFF
TRBV7-9	-	TRBJ1-1	-	CASSLTGRLNTEAFF
TRBV3-1	many	TRBJ2-3	-	CASSPTTFITQYF
TRBV14	-	TRBJ2-4	-	CASSPPQGGKNIQYF
TRBV12-3/TRBV12-4	-	TRBJ1-3	-	CASSFAQGNGDTIYF
TRBV18	-	TRBJ1-2	-	CASSPRAPRANYGYTF
TRBV5-1	-	TRBJ2-3	TRBD2	CASSLQGGTTDTQYF
TRBV4-2	many	TRBJ1-6	-	CASSQGTARNSPLHF
TRBV28	-	TRBJ1-1	-	CASSLPGLLAFF
TRBV20-1	-	TRBJ1-1	TRBD1	CSASPGQGVVKAFF
TRBV20-1	-	TRBJ2-1	TRBD2	CSARRGGALSNEQFF
TRBV15	many	TRBJ2-3	-	CAKIRQYKDTQYF
TRBV7-2	-	TRBJ1-1	TRBD1	CASSPGTENTEAFF
TRBV9	-	TRBJ2-1	TRBD2	CASSPLAGGPPSYNEQFF
TRBV28	few	TRBJ2-5	TRBD1	CASSPTGGAETQYF
TRBV7-2	-	TRBJ1-2	-	CASSSPLAAGTF
TRBV20-1	many	TRBJ1-5	-	CSAREGESNQPQHF